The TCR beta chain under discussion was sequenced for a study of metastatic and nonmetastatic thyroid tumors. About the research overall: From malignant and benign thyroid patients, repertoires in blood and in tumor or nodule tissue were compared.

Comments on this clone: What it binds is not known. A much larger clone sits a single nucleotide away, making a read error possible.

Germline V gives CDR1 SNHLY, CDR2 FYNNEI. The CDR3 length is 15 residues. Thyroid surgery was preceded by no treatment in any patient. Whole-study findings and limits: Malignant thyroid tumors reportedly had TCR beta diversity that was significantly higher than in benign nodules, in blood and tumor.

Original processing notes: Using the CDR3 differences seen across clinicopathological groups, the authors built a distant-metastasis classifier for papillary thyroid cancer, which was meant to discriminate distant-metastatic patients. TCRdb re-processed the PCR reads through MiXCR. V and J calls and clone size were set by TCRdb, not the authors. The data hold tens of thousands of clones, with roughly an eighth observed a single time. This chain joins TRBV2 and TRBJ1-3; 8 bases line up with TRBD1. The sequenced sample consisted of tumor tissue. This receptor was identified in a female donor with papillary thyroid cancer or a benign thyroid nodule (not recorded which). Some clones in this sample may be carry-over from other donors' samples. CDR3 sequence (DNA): TGTGCCAGCAGTTCGGGACAGGCCTCTGGAAACACCGTATATTTT. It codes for CASSSGQASGNTVYF. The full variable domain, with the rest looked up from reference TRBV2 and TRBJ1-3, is EPEVTQTPSHQVTQMGQEVILRCVPISNHLYFYWYRQILGQKVEFLVSFYNNEISEKSEIFDDQFSVERPDGSNFTLKIRSTKLEDSAMYFCASSSGQASGNTVYFGEGSWLTVV.